This is a list of T cell receptor beta chains from one sample in a study of shared clonotypes between healthy human individuals. Sequencing was performed with immunoSEQ multiplex PCR; in TCRdb, only in-frame clones are kept and a portion is missing. The data contain about 2 million clones, about 95% of them singletons. Sample: naive CD8+ T cells sorted from blood. These receptors were obtained from a man aged 18-30 years in good health. CDR3s include the opening cysteine and the closing phenylalanine or tryptophan. Each record gives: clone size, D gene, J gene, V gene, CDR3 protein, CDR3 DNA. The D gene is left open where the match is weak. The size field is filled for only some rows; it gives once, few, many or a size class.

clone_size: NA
d_call: NA
j_call: TRBJ2-7
v_call: TRBV29-1
cdr3_aa: CSVEVGGPYEQYF
cdr3_nt: TGCAGCGTTGAAGTGGGGGGGCCCTACGAGCAGTACTTC

clone_size: once
d_call: NA
j_call: TRBJ1-2
v_call: TRBV5-1
cdr3_aa: CASSLQGNGYTF
cdr3_nt: TGCGCCAGCAGCTTACAGGGAAATGGCTACACCTTC

clone_size: NA
d_call: NA
j_call: TRBJ1-5
v_call: TRBV19
cdr3_aa: CASSGDLEIQPQHF
cdr3_nt: TGTGCCAGTAGTGGGGACCTAGAAATTCAGCCCCAGCATTTT

clone_size: NA
d_call: NA
j_call: TRBJ1-3
v_call: TRBV20-1
cdr3_aa: CSAGGGNTIYF
cdr3_nt: TGCAGTGCTGGAGGAGGAAACACCATATATTTT

clone_size: NA
d_call: NA
j_call: TRBJ1-1
v_call: TRBV30
cdr3_aa: CAWTVMNTEAFF
cdr3_nt: TGTGCCTGGACGGTGATGAACACTGAAGCTTTCTTT

clone_size: once
d_call: NA
j_call: TRBJ2-2
v_call: TRBV5-1
cdr3_aa: CASSLSQDMNTGELFF
cdr3_nt: TGCGCCAGCAGCTTGTCCCAGGACATGAACACCGGGGAGCTGTTTTTT

clone_size: NA
d_call: TRBD1
j_call: TRBJ2-5
v_call: TRBV27
cdr3_aa: CASSWDSQETQYF
cdr3_nt: TGTGCCAGCTCCTGGGACAGCCAAGAGACCCAGTACTTC

clone_size: NA
d_call: NA
j_call: TRBJ1-1
v_call: TRBV7-9
cdr3_aa: CASSYDGSSEAFF
cdr3_nt: TGTGCCAGCAGCTACGACGGAAGCTCTGAAGCTTTCTTT

clone_size: NA
d_call: TRBD2
j_call: TRBJ2-7
v_call: TRBV4-3
cdr3_aa: CASSQETPLLAGVIYEQYF
cdr3_nt: TGCGCCAGCAGCCAAGAAACCCCCCTTTTAGCGGGAGTAATATACGAGCAGTACTTC

clone_size: NA
d_call: NA
j_call: TRBJ1-5
v_call: TRBV4-2
cdr3_aa: CASSPVPSNQPQHF
cdr3_nt: TGTGCCAGCAGCCCCGTCCCGAGCAATCAGCCCCAGCATTTT

clone_size: NA
d_call: NA
j_call: TRBJ1-4
v_call: TRBV5-6
cdr3_aa: CASSLWRQGINEKLFF
cdr3_nt: TGTGCCAGCAGCTTGTGGCGCCAGGGGATTAATGAAAAACTGTTTTTT

clone_size: NA
d_call: TRBD1
j_call: TRBJ2-7
v_call: TRBV10-1
cdr3_aa: CASSEYGTDLRGQYF
cdr3_nt: TGCGCCAGCAGTGAGTACGGGACAGATCTGAGGGGGCAGTACTTC

clone_size: NA
d_call: NA
j_call: TRBJ1-2
v_call: TRBV19
cdr3_aa: CASSLGGVYGYTF
cdr3_nt: TGTGCCAGTAGTCTCGGTGGGGTCTATGGCTACACCTTC

clone_size: NA
d_call: NA
j_call: TRBJ2-5
v_call: TRBV6-1
cdr3_aa: CASRTAGFQETQYF
cdr3_nt: TGTGCCAGCAGGACGGCAGGTTTCCAAGAGACCCAGTACTTC

clone_size: NA
d_call: NA
j_call: TRBJ2-2
v_call: TRBV4-1
cdr3_aa: CASSHGQDYTGELFF
cdr3_nt: TGCGCCAGCAGCCATGGCCAGGATTACACCGGGGAGCTGTTTTTT

clone_size: once
d_call: TRBD2
j_call: TRBJ2-3
v_call: TRBV2
cdr3_aa: CASSDQAGLTDTQYF
cdr3_nt: TGTGCCAGCAGTGACCAAGCGGGGCTCACAGATACGCAGTATTTT

clone_size: NA
d_call: NA
j_call: TRBJ2-7
v_call: TRBV28
cdr3_aa: CASSFTSYEQYF
cdr3_nt: TGTGCCAGCAGTTTTACCAGCTACGAGCAGTACTTC